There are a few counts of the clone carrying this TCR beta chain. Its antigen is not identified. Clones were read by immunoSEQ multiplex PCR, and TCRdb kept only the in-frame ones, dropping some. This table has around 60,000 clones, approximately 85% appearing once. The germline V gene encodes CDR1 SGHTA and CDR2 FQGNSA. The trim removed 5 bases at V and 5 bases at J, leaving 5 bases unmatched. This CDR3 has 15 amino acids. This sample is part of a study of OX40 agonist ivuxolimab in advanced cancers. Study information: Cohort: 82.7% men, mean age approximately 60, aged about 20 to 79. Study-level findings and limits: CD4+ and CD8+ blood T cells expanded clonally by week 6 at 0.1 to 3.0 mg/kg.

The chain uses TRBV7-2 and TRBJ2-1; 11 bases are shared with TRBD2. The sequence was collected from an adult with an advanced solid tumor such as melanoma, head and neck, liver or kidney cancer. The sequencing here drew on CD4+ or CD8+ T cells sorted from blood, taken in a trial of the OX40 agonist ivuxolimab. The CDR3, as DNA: TGTGCCAGCAGCGAGGGACTAGCGGTCGACAATGAGCAGTTCTTC. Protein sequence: CASSEGLAVDNEQFF.